This T cell receptor (beta chain) was captured in a study of shared clonotypes between healthy human individuals. The J segment lost 2 bases and the V segment lost 5 bases, leaving 5 bases of the junction unmatched. Germline V gene sequence: CDR1 SGHTA, CDR2 FQGNSA. The CDR3 consists of 15 residues. Findings and limits, study-wide: Several donors showed sharing of about 4.7% of naive CD4 clonotypes. Large sequencing depth failed to make sorted-subset sequencing complete, rarefaction showed. Among non-shared clonotypes, generation probabilities were lower than among those shared by all four donors.

Points on this clone: Its antigen remains unidentified.

TCRdb's table, derived via immunoSEQ multiplex PCR, lists solely in-frame clones and lacks some. The table has some 1,100,000 clones, approximately 78% seen once. Sequencing was performed on memory CD4+ T cells from PBMCs. Subset here: CD45RA-negative fraction. The rearrangement uses TRBV7-2 and TRBJ2-3; 9 positions agree with TRBD2. The TCR sequence derives from a man between 18 and 29 years old in good health. Some clones in this sample may be carry-over from other donors' samples. CDR3 DNA: TGTGCCAGCAGCAACGGACTAGCGTCCACAGATACGCAGTATTTT. It encodes CASSNGLASTDTQYF.